This T cell receptor (beta chain) was sequenced during a study of blood T cell repertoires in COVID-19. Study-wide background: The study drew acute and convalescent COVID-19 samples from the United States, Italy and Spain. Sources were T cells, B-cell-depleted T cells, or PBMCs; the material itself was cDNA or gDNA.

Germline loops: CDR1 SEHNR, CDR2 FQNEAQ (reference sequence). V lost 5 bases and J lost 3, with 15 bases in between. The CDR3 runs to 15 residues. In the study's own analysis: Reference gene primers were amplified, and this amplification served to estimate nucleated cell counts. TCRdb's table, derived via immunoSEQ multiplex PCR, lists solely in-frame clones and lacks some. Clone size and V and J calls were adopted from that table, with D and trimming inferred from the DNA. The sample lists 200,000 to 250,000 clones; approximately 90% were seen once. Sequencing used peripheral blood. This clonotype was obtained from a man aged 80 or over with acute or convalescent COVID-19. V usage is TRBV7-9 and J usage is TRBJ2-3, with a tentative D call TRBD1 (6 bases). The chain's CDR3 is CASSQVPTGTDTQYF. The CDR3 coding sequence is TGTGCCAGCAGCCAGGTCCCCACAGGGACAGATACGCAGTATTTT.